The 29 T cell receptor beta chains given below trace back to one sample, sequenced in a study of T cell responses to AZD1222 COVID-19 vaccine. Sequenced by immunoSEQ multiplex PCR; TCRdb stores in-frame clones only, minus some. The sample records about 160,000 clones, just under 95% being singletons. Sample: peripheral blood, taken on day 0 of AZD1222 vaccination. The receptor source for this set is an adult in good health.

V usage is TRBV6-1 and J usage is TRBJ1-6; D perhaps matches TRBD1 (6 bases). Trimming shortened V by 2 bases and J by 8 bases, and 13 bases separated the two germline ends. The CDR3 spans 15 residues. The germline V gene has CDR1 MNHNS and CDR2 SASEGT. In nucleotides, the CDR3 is TGTGCCAGCAGTGAACGGGCAGGGGCTCATTCACCCCTCCACTTT. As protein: CASSERAGAHSPLHF.

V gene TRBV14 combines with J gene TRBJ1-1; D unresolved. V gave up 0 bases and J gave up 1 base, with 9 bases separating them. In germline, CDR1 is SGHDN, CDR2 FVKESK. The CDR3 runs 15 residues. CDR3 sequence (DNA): TGTGCCAGCAGCCAAGAAGTTCTGGGGAACACTGAAGCTTTCTTT. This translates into CASSQEVLGNTEAFF.

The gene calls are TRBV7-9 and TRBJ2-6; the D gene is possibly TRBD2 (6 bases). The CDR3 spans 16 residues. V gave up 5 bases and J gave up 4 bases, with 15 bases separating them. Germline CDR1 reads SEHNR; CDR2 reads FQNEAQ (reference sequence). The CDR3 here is CASSGGAHRGANVLTF. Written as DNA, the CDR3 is TGTGCCAGCAGCGGCGGGGCTCACCGGGGGGCCAACGTCCTGACTTTC.

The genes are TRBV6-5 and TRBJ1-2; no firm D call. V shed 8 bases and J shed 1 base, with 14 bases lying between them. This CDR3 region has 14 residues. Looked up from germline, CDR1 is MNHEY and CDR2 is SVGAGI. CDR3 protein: CASREVTLNYGYTF. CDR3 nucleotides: TGTGCCAGCCGGGAGGTTACCCTTAACTATGGCTACACCTTC.

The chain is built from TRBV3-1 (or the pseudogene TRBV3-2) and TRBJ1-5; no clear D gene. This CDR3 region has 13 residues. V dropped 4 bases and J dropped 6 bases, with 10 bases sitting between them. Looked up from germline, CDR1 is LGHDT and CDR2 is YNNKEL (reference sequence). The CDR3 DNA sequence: TGTGCCAGCAGCCCGGGTTCCCTTCAGCCCCAGCATTTT. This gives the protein CASSPGSLQPQHF.

CDR3: CASSLALAVQGTQYF. The CDR3 DNA reads as TGTGCCAGCAGCTTAGCGTTGGCGGTCCAGGGGACCCAGTACTTC. The chain is built from TRBV7-6 and TRBJ2-5; D perhaps matches TRBD1 (5 bases). The CDR3 covers 15 residues. Per the germline V gene, CDR1 is SGHVS and CDR2 is FNYEAQ. With 0 bases removed from V and 7 bases from J, the gap between germline ends came to 15 bases.

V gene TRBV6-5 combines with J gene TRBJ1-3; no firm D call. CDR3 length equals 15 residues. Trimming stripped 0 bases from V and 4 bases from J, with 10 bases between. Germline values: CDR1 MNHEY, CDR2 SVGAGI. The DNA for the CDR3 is TGTGCCAGCAGTTACTCGATCCTCGCAGGAAACACCATATATTTT. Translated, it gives CASSYSILAGNTIYF.

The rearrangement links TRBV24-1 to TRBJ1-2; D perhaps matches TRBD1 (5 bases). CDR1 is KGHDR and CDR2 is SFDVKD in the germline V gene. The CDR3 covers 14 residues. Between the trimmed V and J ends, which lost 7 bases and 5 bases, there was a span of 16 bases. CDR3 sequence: CATSPGIQGYGYTF. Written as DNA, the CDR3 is TGTGCCACCAGCCCTGGAATTCAGGGATATGGCTACACCTTC.

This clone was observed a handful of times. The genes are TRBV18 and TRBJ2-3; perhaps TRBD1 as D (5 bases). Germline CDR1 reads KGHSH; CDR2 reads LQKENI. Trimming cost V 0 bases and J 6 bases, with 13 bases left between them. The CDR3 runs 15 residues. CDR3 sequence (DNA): TGTGCCAGCTCACCACCGGGTAGGGGTGAGGATACGCAGTATTTT. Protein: CASSPPGRGEDTQYF.

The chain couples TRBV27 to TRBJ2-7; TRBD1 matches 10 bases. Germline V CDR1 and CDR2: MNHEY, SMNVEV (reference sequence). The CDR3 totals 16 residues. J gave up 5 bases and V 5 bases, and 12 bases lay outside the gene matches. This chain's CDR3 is CASSAGTGAPGDEQYF. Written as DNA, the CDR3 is TGTGCCAGCAGTGCCGGGACAGGGGCCCCTGGAGACGAGCAGTACTTC.

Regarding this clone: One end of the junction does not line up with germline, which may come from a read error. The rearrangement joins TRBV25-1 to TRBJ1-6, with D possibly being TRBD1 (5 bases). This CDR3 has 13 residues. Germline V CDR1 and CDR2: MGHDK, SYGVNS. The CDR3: CASSGTGNLPLHF. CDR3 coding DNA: TGTGCCAGCAGTGGTACAGGCAATTTACCCCTCCACTTT.

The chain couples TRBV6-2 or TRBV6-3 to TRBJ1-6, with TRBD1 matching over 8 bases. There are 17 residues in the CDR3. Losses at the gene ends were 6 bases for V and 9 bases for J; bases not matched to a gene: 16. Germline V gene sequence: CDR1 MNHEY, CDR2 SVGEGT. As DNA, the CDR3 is TGTGCCAGCAGCCCCCGAGCCCCAGGGGGCCGTCCTTCACCCCTCCACTTT. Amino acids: CASSPRAPGGRPSPLHF.

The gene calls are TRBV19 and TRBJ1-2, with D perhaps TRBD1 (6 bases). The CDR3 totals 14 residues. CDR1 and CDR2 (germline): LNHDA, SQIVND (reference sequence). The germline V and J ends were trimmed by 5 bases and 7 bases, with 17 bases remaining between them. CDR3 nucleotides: TGTGCCAGTAGTGTTCAACAGGGAACGGGTGGCTACACCTTC. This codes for CASSVQQGTGGYTF.

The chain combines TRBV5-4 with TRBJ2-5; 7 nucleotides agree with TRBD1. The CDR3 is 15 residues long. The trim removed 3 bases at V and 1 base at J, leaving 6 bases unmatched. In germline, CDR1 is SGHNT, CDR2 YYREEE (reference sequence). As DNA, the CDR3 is TGTGCCAGCAGCTCACAACAGGGGTCCCAAGAGACCCAGTACTTC. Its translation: CASSSQQGSQETQYF. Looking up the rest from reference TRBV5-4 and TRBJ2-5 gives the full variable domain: ETGVTQSPTHLIKTRGQQVTLRCSSQSGHNTVSWYQQALGQGPQFIFQYYREEENGRGNFPPRFSGLQFPNYSSELNVNALELDDSALYLCASSSQQGSQETQYFGPGTRLLVL.

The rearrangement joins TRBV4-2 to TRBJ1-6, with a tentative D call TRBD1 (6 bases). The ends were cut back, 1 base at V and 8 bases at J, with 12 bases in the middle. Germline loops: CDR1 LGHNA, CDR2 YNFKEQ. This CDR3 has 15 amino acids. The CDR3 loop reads CASSQVLRGDSPLHF. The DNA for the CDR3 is TGTGCCAGCAGCCAAGTGCTCAGGGGTGATTCACCCCTCCACTTT.

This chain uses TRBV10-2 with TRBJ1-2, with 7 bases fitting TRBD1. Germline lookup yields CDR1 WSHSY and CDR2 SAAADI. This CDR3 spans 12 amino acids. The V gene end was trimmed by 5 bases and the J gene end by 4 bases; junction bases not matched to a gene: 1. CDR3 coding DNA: TGCGCCAGCAGTACAGGGGCCTATGGCTACACCTTC. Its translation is CASSTGAYGYTF.

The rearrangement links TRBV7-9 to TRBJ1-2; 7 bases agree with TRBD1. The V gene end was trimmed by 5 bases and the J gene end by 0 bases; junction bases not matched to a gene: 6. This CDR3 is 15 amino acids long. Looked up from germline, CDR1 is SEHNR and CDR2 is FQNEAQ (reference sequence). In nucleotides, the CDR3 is TGTGCCAGCAGCCCCCGACAGGGCCCTAACTATGGCTACACCTTC. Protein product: CASSPRQGPNYGYTF.

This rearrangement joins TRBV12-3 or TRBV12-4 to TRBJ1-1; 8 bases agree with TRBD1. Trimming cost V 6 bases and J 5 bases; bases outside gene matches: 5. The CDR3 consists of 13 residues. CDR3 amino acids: CASRPGGRTEAFF. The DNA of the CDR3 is TGTGCCAGCAGGCCAGGGGGCCGGACTGAAGCTTTCTTT.

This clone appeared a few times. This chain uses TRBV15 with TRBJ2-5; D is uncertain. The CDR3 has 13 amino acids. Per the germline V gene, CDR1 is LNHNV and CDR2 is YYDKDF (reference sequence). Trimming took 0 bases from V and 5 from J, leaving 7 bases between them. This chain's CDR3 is CATSRDFGETQYF. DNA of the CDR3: TGTGCCACCAGCAGAGATTTTGGGGAGACCCAGTACTTC. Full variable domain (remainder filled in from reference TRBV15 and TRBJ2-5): DAMVIQNPRYQVTQFGKPVTLSCSQTLNHNVMYWYQQKSSQAPKLLFHYYDKDFNNEADTPDNFQSRRPNTSFCFLDIRSPGLGDTAMYLCATSRDFGETQYFGPGTRLLVL.

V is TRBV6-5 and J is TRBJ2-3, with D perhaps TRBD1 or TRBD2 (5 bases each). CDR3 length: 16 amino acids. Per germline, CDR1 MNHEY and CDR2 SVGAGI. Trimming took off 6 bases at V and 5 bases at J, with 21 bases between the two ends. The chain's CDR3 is CASSYQSGIEGDTQYF. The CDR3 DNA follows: TGTGCCAGCAGCTACCAGTCAGGGATCGAGGGAGATACGCAGTATTTT.

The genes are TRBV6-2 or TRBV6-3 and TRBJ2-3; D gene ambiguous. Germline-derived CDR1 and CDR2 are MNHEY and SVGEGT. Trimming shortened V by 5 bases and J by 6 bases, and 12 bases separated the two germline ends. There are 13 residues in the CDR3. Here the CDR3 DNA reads TGTGCCAGCAGTAACCTCCGTGCCGATACGCAGTATTTT. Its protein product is CASSNLRADTQYF.

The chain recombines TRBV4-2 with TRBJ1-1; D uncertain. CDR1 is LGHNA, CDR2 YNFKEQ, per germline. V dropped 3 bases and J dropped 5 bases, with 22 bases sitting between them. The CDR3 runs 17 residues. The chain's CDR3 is CASSHTWEAGTRTEAFF. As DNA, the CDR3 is TGTGCCAGCAGCCACACTTGGGAGGCTGGCACGAGGACTGAAGCTTTCTTT.

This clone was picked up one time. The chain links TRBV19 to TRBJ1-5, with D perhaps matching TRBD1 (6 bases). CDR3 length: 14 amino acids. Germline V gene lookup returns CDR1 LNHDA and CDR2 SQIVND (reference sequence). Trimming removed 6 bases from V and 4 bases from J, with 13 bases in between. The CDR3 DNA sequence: TGTGCCAGTAGGAAGGACAGAACTAATCAGCCCCAGCATTTT. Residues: CASRKDRTNQPQHF.

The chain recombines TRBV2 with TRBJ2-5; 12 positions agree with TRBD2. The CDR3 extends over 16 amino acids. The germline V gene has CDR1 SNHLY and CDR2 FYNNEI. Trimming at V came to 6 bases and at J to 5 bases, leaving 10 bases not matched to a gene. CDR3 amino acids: CASRATSGGFRETQYF. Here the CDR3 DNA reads TGTGCCAGCAGAGCGACTAGCGGGGGTTTCAGGGAGACCCAGTACTTC.

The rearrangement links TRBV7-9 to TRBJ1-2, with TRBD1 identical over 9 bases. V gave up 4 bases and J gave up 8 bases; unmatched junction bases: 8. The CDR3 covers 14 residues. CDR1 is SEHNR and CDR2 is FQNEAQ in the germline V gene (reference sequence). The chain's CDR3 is CASSSTGGAAGYTF. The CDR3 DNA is TGTGCCAGCAGCTCGACAGGGGGTGCGGCGGGCTACACCTTC.

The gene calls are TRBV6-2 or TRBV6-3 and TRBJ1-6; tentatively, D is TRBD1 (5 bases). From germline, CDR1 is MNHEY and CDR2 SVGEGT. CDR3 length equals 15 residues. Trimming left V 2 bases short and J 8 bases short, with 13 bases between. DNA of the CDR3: TGTGCCAGCAGTTACCCCTCGGGAGGGGATTCACCCCTCCACTTT. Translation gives CASSYPSGGDSPLHF.

CDR3 sequence: CASRIPLTGSTGELFF. As DNA, the CDR3 is TGCGCCAGCAGAATCCCCCTGACAGGGAGCACCGGGGAGCTGTTTTTT. The chain employs TRBV5-1 and TRBJ2-2, with 7 bases that match TRBD1. In germline, CDR1 is SGHRS, CDR2 YFSETQ. The CDR3 runs 16 residues. V lost 5 bases and J lost 4; bases outside the gene matches: 11. The full variable domain, its missing parts supplied by reference TRBV5-1 and TRBJ2-2, is KAGVTQTPRYLIKTRGQQVTLSCSPISGHRSVSWYQQTPGQGLQFLFEYFSETQRNKGNFPGRFSGRQFSNSRSEMNVSTLELGDSALYLCASRIPLTGSTGELFFGEGSRLTVL.

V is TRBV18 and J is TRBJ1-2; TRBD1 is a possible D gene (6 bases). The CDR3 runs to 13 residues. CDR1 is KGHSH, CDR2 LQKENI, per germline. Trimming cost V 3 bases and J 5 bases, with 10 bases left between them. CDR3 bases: TGTGCCAGCTCACCCCTCAGGGGATATGGCTACACCTTC. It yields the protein CASSPLRGYGYTF.

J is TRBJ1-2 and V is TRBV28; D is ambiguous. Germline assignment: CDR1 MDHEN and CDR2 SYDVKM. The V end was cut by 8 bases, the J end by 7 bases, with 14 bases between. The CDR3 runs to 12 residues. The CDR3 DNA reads TGTGCCAGCGGACCTCTATGGCGTGGCTACACCTTC. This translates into CASGPLWRGYTF.